One sample yielded the 18 T cell receptor beta chains listed below, sequenced in a study of T cell responses to AZD1222 COVID-19 vaccine. Produced via immunoSEQ multiplex PCR; TCRdb's table is partial and in-frame only. The data contain approximately 150,000 clones, roughly 91% of them seen just once; the ten biggest clones take up less than 2%. The specimen was peripheral blood, collected 28 days after the second AZD1222 dose. These TCRs come from an adult who received the AZD1222 COVID-19 vaccine.

This chain uses TRBV25-1 with TRBJ1-1; D unclear. Trimming shortened V by 7 bases and J by 0 bases, and 9 bases separated the two germline ends. The germline CDR1 and CDR2 sequences are MGHDK and SYGVNS. This CDR3 comprises 13 residues. Here the CDR3 reads CASIAAMNTEAFF. CDR3 nucleotide sequence: TGTGCCAGCATCGCAGCAATGAACACTGAAGCTTTCTTT.

The chain couples TRBV7-9 to TRBJ2-2; D perhaps matches TRBD1 (6 bases). The CDR3 is 16 residues long. The germline V and J ends were trimmed by 3 bases and 2 bases, with 13 bases remaining between them. CDR1 is SEHNR and CDR2 is FQNEAQ in the germline V gene (reference sequence). The CDR3 bases are TGTGCCAGCAGCTTTTCCGGGACACTAAACACCGGGGAGCTGTTTTTT. Its translation: CASSFSGTLNTGELFF.

The rearrangement joins TRBV5-1 to TRBJ1-1; no clear D gene. Germline V lookup: CDR1 SGHRS, CDR2 YFSETQ. This CDR3 region has 18 residues. The V end lost 1 base, the J end lost 6 bases, and 25 bases lay between the germline ends. Here the CDR3 reads CASSLRGRPNEPGSEAFF. CDR3 bases: TGCGCCAGCAGCTTGCGCGGCAGGCCGAACGAACCAGGATCTGAAGCTTTCTTT.

The genes are TRBV5-1 and TRBJ2-1, with D tentatively TRBD2 (7 bases). This CDR3 has 16 amino acids. V was cut by 1 base and J by 6 bases, with 17 bases left in between. CDR1 and CDR2 (germline): SGHRS, YFSETQ. CDR3 sequence reads: CASSLPSGGGANEQFF. The CDR3 region has the DNA TGCGCCAGCAGCTTGCCCTCCGGAGGGGGGGCCAATGAGCAGTTCTTC.

This chain joins TRBV18 and TRBJ1-1; 11 bases align to TRBD1. Unmatched junction bases numbered 9, after V lost 8 bases and J lost 7 bases. CDR3 size: 14 residues. Germline CDR1 reads KGHSH; CDR2 reads LQKENI. In nucleotides, the CDR3 is TGTGCCAGCCCGGGGACAGGGGGACCCTATGAAGCTTTCTTT. Encoded protein: CASPGTGGPYEAFF.

The chain employs TRBV13 and TRBJ1-1; D gene unclear. V was clipped by 5 bases and J by 7 bases, with 8 bases between them. Looked up from germline, CDR1 is PRHDT and CDR2 is FYEKMQ (reference sequence). This CDR3 spans 11 amino acids. The CDR3 sequence is CASSRMLEAFF. DNA of the CDR3: TGTGCCAGCAGCCGAATGCTTGAAGCTTTCTTT.

CDR3 region: CASSYDSNYGYTF. As DNA, the CDR3 is TGTGCCAGCAGTTACGACAGTAACTATGGCTACACCTTC. The rearrangement joins TRBV12-3 or TRBV12-4 to TRBJ1-2; D might be TRBD1 (5 bases). V lost 4 bases and J lost 1, with 7 bases in between. This CDR3 comprises 13 residues.

The rearrangement joins TRBV7-9 to TRBJ2-7, with TRBD2 identical over 7 bases. CDR1 is SEHNR, CDR2 FQNEAQ, per germline (reference sequence). Trimming took 5 bases from V and 5 from J; bases not matched to a gene: 12. The CDR3 covers 15 residues. The CDR3 DNA reads as TGTGCCAGCAGCCCACAAACGGGGGGAGGGGACGAGCAGTACTTC. Protein sequence: CASSPQTGGGDEQYF.

CDR3 sequence (DNA): TGTGCCATCAGTGTTTACAATAGCAATCAGCCCCAGCATTTT. Protein product: CAISVYNSNQPQHF. The genes are TRBV10-3 and TRBJ1-5; no clear D gene. The CDR3 is 14 amino acids. With 4 bases removed from V and 0 bases from J, the gap between germline ends came to 7 bases. CDR1 ENHRY and CDR2 SYGVKD come from the germline V gene.

This chain joins TRBV18 and TRBJ2-2, with 15 bases fitting TRBD2. Germline values: CDR1 KGHSH, CDR2 LQKENI. V lost 3 bases and J lost 1; bases outside the gene matches: 6. This CDR3 is 19 amino acids long. The CDR3 reads CASSPTGTSGRLNTGELFF. Written as DNA, the CDR3 is TGTGCCAGCTCACCGACCGGGACTAGCGGGAGGCTGAACACCGGGGAGCTGTTTTTT.

This clone was counted many times. The V call is TRBV9, the J call TRBJ2-5; no definite D call. This CDR3 has 13 residues. Germline values: CDR1 SGDLS, CDR2 YYNGEE. Trimming took off 4 bases at V and 5 bases at J, with 12 bases between the two ends. CDR3 coding DNA: TGTGCCAGCAGCCTTAGGAACGAGGAGACCCAGTACTTC. This gives the protein CASSLRNEETQYF.

This sequence joins TRBV5-1 and TRBJ1-1; 9 nucleotides align to TRBD1. V shed 4 bases, J shed 0 bases, and the junction held 7 bases outside the gene matches. The CDR3 contains 16 residues. CDR1 SGHRS and CDR2 YFSETQ come from the germline V gene. CDR3 residues: CASSPGQGRVNTEAFF. In DNA, the CDR3 is TGCGCCAGCAGCCCCGGACAGGGGCGGGTGAACACTGAAGCTTTCTTT.

This chain links TRBV20-1 with TRBJ1-2; D call uncertain. V lost 3 bases to trimming and J lost 7 bases, with 12 bases between them. The germline CDR1 and CDR2 sequences are DFQATT and SNEGSKA (reference sequence). The CDR3 loop spans 12 amino acids. The CDR3 DNA reads TGCAGTGCTAGTATTAAATGGGGTGGCTACACCTTC. Protein sequence: CSASIKWGGYTF.

The chain recombines TRBV9 with TRBJ2-1; D could derive from TRBD1 or TRBD2 (5 bases each). This CDR3 is 15 amino acids long. The germline V gene has CDR1 SGDLS and CDR2 YYNGEE. Trimming cost V 0 bases and J 7 bases, with 14 bases left between them. CDR3 DNA: TGTGCCAGCAGCGTAGGAAGCGGATGGGGGAATGAGCAGTTCTTC. Translating gives CASSVGSGWGNEQFF.

This chain uses TRBV6-1 with TRBJ2-7; no reliable D call. Germline V CDR1 and CDR2: MNHNS, SASEGT. The V end was cut by 0 bases, the J end by 0 bases, with 9 bases between. CDR3 length: 15 amino acids. CDR3: CASSEATESSYEQYF. DNA for the CDR3: TGTGCCAGCAGTGAAGCGACTGAGAGCTCCTACGAGCAGTACTTC.

The V gene is TRBV7-2, the J gene TRBJ1-2, with D possibly TRBD1 on 5 matching bases. V shed 10 bases and J shed 5 bases, with 20 bases lying between them. The CDR3 loop spans 14 amino acids. The germline V gene has CDR1 SGHTA and CDR2 FQGNSA. CDR3 nucleotide sequence: TGTGCCACCGTTCGTGGGGCATTGGGGTATGGCTACACCTTC. Translated: CATVRGALGYGYTF.

The chain combines TRBV4-1 with TRBJ2-1, with 7 positions matching TRBD2. There are 17 residues in the CDR3. V lost 0 bases to trimming and J lost 3 bases; unmatched junction nucleotides: 8. Germline V gene data show CDR1 as MGHRA and CDR2 as YSYEKL. The chain's CDR3 is CASSQESAGAIYNEQFF. The CDR3 nucleotides read TGCGCCAGCAGCCAAGAGAGCGCGGGAGCGATCTACAATGAGCAGTTCTTC.

This clone showed up just a few times. V gene TRBV5-6 combines with J gene TRBJ1-6, with 7 nucleotides matching TRBD1. The V gene's germline CDR1 is SGHDT and CDR2 YYEEEE. V lost 4 bases to trimming and J lost 6 bases; unmatched junction nucleotides: 7. The CDR3 has 15 amino acids. Here the CDR3 DNA reads TGTGCCAGCAGCAGAGGGGGCAGGACTAATTCACCCCTCCACTTT. Translated: CASSRGGRTNSPLHF.